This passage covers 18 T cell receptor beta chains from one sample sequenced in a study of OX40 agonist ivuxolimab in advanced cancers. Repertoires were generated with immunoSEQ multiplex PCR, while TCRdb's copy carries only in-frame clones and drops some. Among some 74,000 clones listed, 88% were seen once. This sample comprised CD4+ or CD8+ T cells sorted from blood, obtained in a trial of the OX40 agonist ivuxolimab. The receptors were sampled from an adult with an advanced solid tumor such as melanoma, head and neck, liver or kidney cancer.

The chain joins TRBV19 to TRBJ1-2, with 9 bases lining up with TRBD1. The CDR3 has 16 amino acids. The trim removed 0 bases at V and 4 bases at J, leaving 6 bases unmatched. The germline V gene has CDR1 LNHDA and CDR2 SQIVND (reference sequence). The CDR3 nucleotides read TGTGCCAGTAGTATAGACCGACAGGGGGGTGGCTATGGCTACACCTTC. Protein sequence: CASSIDRQGGGYGYTF.

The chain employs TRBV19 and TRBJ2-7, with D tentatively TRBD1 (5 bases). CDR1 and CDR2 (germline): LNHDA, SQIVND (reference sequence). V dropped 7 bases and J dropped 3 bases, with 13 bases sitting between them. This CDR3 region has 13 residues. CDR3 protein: CASNQGDLYEQYF. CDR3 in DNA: TGTGCCAGTAACCAGGGTGACCTCTACGAGCAGTACTTC. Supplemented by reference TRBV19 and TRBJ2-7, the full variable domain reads DGGITQSPKYLFRKEGQNVTLSCEQNLNHDAMYWYRQDPGQGLRLIYYSQIVNDFQKGDIAEGYSVSREKKESFPLTVTSAQKNPTAFYLCASNQGDLYEQYFGPGTRLTVT.

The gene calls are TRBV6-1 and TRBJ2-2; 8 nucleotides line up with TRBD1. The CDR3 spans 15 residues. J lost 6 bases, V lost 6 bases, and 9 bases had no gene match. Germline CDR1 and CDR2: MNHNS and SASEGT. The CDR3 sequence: CASRSRDRSSGELFF. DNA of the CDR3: TGTGCCAGCAGGAGCCGGGACAGGAGTTCCGGGGAGCTGTTTTTT.

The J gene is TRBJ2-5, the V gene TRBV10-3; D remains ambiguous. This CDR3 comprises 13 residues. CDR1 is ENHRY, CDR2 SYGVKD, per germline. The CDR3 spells CAMAVAKQETQYF. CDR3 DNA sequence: TGTGCGATGGCGGTAGCAAAGCAAGAGACCCAGTACTTC.

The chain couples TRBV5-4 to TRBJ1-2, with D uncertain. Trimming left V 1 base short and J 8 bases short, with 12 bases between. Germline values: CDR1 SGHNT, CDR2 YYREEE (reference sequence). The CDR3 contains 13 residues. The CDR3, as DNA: TGTGCCAGCAGCTTGCCGGGTCTGGGGGGCTACACCTTC. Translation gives CASSLPGLGGYTF. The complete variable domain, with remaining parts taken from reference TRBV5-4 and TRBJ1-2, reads ETGVTQSPTHLIKTRGQQVTLRCSSQSGHNTVSWYQQALGQGPQFIFQYYREEENGRGNFPPRFSGLQFPNYSSELNVNALELDDSALYLCASSLPGLGGYTFGSGTRLTVV.

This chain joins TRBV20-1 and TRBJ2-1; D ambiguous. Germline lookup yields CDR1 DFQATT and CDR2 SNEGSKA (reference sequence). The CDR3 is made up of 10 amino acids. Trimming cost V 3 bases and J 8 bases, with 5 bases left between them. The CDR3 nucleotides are TGCAGTGCTAGCCCCCATGAGCAGTTCTTC. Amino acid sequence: CSASPHEQFF.

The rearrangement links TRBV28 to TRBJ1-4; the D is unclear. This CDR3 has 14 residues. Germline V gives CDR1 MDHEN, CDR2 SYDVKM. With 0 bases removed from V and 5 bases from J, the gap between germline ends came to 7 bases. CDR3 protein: CASSLWGDNEKLFF. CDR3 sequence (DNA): TGTGCCAGCAGTTTATGGGGCGACAATGAAAAACTGTTTTTT.

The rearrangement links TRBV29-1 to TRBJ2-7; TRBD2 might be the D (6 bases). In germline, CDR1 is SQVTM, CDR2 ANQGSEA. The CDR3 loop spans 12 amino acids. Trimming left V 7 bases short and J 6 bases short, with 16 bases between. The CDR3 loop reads CSAGTQEGEQYF. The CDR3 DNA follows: TGCAGCGCCGGGACTCAGGAGGGCGAGCAGTACTTC.

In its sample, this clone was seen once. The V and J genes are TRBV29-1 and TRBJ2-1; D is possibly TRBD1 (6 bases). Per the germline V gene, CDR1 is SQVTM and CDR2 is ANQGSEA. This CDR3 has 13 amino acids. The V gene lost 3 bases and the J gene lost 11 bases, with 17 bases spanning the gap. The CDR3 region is CSVERDFQGKQFF. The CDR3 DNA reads TGCAGCGTTGAGCGTGACTTCCAGGGGAAGCAGTTCTTC.

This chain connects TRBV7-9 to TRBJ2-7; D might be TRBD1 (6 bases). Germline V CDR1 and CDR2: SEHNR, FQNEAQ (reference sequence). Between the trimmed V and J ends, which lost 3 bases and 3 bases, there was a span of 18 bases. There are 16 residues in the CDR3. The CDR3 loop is CASSFMMTGEVYEQYF. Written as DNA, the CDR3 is TGTGCCAGCAGCTTTATGATGACAGGTGAGGTCTACGAGCAGTACTTC.

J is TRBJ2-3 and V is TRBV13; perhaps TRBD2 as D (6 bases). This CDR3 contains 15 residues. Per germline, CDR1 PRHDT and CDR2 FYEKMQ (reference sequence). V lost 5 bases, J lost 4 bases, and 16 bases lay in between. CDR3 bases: TGTGCCAGCAGCCCTGGGAGGCTTGGCGCAGATACGCAGTATTTT. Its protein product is CASSPGRLGADTQYF.

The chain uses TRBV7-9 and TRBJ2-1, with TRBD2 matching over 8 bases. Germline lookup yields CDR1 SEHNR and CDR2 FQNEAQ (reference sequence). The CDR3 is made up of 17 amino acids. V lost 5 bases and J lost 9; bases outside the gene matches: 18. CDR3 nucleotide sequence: TGTGCCAGCAGCCCCTCGGTGGGTTATAGCGGGGCCCTTGAGCAGTTCTTC. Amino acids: CASSPSVGYSGALEQFF.

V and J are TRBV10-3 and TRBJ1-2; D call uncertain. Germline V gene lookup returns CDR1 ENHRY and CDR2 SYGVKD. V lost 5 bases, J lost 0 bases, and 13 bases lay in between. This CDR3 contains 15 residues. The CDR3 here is CAISTQSTSNYGYTF. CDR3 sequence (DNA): TGTGCCATCAGTACCCAATCGACTTCTAACTATGGCTACACCTTC.

The CDR3 nucleotides read TGTGCCAGCAGGATGGGGGGGAGAAATGAGCAGTTCTTC. Amino acid sequence: CASRMGGRNEQFF. The rearrangement uses TRBV11-3 and TRBJ2-1; TRBD2 aligns across 7 bases. Germline CDR1 SGHNT, CDR2 YENEEA. Losses at the gene ends were 6 bases for V and 7 bases for J; bases not matched to a gene: 6. There are 13 residues in the CDR3. The variable domain in full, with the rest retrieved from reference TRBV11-3 and TRBJ2-1, is EAGVVQSPRYKIIEKKQPVAFWCNPISGHNTLYWYLQNLGQGPELLIRYENEEAVDDSQLPKDRFSAERLKGVDSTLKIQPAELGDSAVYLCASRMGGRNEQFFGPGTRLTVL.

The CDR3 reads CASSIDLDSQETQYF. CDR3 coding DNA: TGTGCCAGTAGTATAGATCTGGACAGCCAAGAGACCCAGTACTTC. The chain couples TRBV19 to TRBJ2-5, with TRBD1 as a possible D gene (6 bases). The germline V and J ends were trimmed by 0 bases and 1 base, with 9 bases remaining between them. CDR1 is LNHDA and CDR2 is SQIVND in the germline V gene (reference sequence). The CDR3 runs 15 residues.

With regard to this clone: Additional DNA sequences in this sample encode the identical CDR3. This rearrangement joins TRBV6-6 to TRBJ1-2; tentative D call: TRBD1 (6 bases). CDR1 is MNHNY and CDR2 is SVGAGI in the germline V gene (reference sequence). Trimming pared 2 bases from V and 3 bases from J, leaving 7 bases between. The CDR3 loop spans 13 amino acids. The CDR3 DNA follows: TGTGCCAGCAGTTACGAGGGGGACTATGGCTACACCTTC. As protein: CASSYEGDYGYTF.

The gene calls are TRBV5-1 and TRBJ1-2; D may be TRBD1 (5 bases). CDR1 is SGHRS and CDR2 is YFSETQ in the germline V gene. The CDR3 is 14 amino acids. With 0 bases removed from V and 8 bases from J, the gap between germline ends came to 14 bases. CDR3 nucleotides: TGCGCCAGCAGCTTGGAAAGTGGGGGGAACGGCTACACCTTC. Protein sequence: CASSLESGGNGYTF. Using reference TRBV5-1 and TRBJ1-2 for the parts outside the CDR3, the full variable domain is KAGVTQTPRYLIKTRGQQVTLSCSPISGHRSVSWYQQTPGQGLQFLFEYFSETQRNKGNFPGRFSGRQFSNSRSEMNVSTLELGDSALYLCASSLESGGNGYTFGSGTRLTVV.

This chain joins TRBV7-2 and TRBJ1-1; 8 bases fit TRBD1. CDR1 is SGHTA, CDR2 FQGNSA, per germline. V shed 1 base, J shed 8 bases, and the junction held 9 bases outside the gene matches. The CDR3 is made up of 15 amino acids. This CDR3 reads CASSLDLAGDREAFF. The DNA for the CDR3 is TGTGCCAGCAGCTTAGATCTTGCTGGGGACAGGGAAGCTTTCTTT. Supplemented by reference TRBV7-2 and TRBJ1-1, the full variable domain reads GAGVSQSPSNKVTEKGKDVELRCDPISGHTALYWYRQSLGQGLEFLIYFQGNSAPDKSGLPSDRFSAERTGGSVSTLTIQRTQQEDSAVYLCASSLDLAGDREAFFGQGTRLTVV.